This T cell receptor (beta chain) is from a study of blood T cell repertoires in COVID-19 (dated by TCRdb to the early 2020s). At the level of the whole study: Collaborator samples came from the United States, Italy and Spain and covered acute and convalescent phases of COVID-19. The material from the prospective study consisted of cDNA or gDNA derived from T cells, B-cell-depleted T cells, or PBMCs. The dataset comprised deeply sampled blood TCRbeta repertoires from subjects exposed to, actively infected with, or recovered from COVID-19. The repertoires were released in a freely available public database meant as a resource for research on the immune response to SARS-CoV-2. Samples came from the ongoing ImmuneRACE study (first 160 participants) plus 1,254 subjects from 6 global collaborators. A de-identified subject ID, COVID-19 status, age in years and sex were almost always included in the sample metadata. Where available, HLA class I and class II types were obtained from metadata supplied by the sample provider rather than from assay-based typing. What the research found in general, with its limitations: The quantity of clinical and demographic metadata differed by source and by participant and was supplied without curation.

The immunoSEQ Assay, a bias-controlled multiplex PCR, was used to amplify TCRbeta CDR3 regions from genomic DNA. The original pipeline was this. The number of nucleated cells in each sample was estimated by amplification of reference gene primers within the assay. To quantify the absolute abundance of each unique TCRbeta CDR3 rearrangement, sequence reads were collapsed and filtered. For each sample, productive Simpson clonality was calculated by taking the square root of Simpson's diversity index across productive rearrangements. TCRdb's version of the immuneACCESS table is confined to in-frame rearrangements and falls short of the full clone set. An unresolved V gene accounts for under half of the shortfall where checked; the remainder is of unknown origin. The DNA gave D and trimming, while V, J and clone size come from that table. This sample has some 390,000 clones in its table, and over 75% of those were observed once. The top ten clonotypes cover approximately 1.2% of the sample.

Enrolling through a virtual design, the prospective study's participants ranged in age from roughly 18 to 89 years and lived across 24 United States geographic areas. In the prospective study, participants were assigned to cohorts based on the clinical history participants reported in a screening survey and a study questionnaire. ImmuneRACE Cohort 3 recovered participants were defined by two consecutive negative NP/OP PCR tests, healthcare professional clearance, or symptom resolution. Mobile phlebotomists in the prospective study collected whole blood, serum and a nasopharyngeal or oropharyngeal swab from every participant. Additional blood draws and questionnaires over an approximately 2-month period could optionally be provided by prospective study participants. Prospective study blood samples were shipped either frozen or at room temperature before DNA extraction. Including the terminal cysteine and phenylalanine, the CDR3 comprises 14 residues. Only the CDR3 region is kept as DNA, spanning 42 bases read in frame from base 1. At the junction V is shortened by 5 bases and J by 3 bases; bases outside the gene matches: 5. The germline V gene encodes CDR1 SGHAT and CDR2 FQNNGV.

On this clone itself: Its binding antigen is unknown. No clone much larger than this one lies a single base away; base qualities are absent.

The clonotype comes from a man aged 30 to 39 who had recovered from COVID-19. Source material: PBMCs or T cells enriched from blood (not recorded which). The V gene is TRBV11-2 and the J gene is TRBJ1-2; a stretch of 8 junction bases matches TRBD1. The encoded CDR3 is CASSITDRDYGYTF. In nucleotides, the sequence is TGTGCCAGCAGCATTACGGACAGGGACTATGGCTACACCTTC.